This T cell receptor beta chain was recorded in a study of shared clonotypes between healthy human individuals. Each of the donors was a healthy adult who was HIV-negative and had not had a recent acute infection or vaccination. Study-level points and caveats: Relative to clonotypes present in all four donors, those not shared had lower generation probabilities. Generally, naive subsets (rather than memory subsets) showed larger estimated richness. Represented genetic and exposure-history diversity was restricted by having few donors.

As concerns this clone: The antigen is not known.

Using immunoSEQ multiplex PCR, the repertoire was profiled, and TCRdb retains in-frame clones only, with some absent. Among more than 1 million clones listed, 75% to 80% were seen once. Sequencing used memory CD4+ T cells from PBMCs. This sample's subset: CD45RA-negative fraction. The source is a man aged 18 to 35 in good health. Some clones in this sample may be carry-over from other donors' samples.

The CDR3 bases are TGTGCCAGCAGCTGGGACTATAGCTCCTACAATGAGCAGTTCTTC. It codes for CASSWDYSSYNEQFF. The chain joins TRBV7-9 to TRBJ2-1; 7 positions match TRBD2. The length of the CDR3 is 15 residues. With V trimmed by 4 bases and J by 0 bases, 3 bases remained unmatched. CDR1 SEHNR and CDR2 FQNEAQ come from the germline V gene (reference sequence). Full variable domain (outside the CDR3, taken from reference TRBV7-9 and TRBJ2-1): DTGVSQNPRHKITKRGQNVTFRCDPISEHNRLYWYRQTLGQGPEFLTYFQNEAQLEKSRLLSDRFSAERPKGSFSTLEIQRTEQGDSAMYLCASSWDYSSYNEQFFGPGTRLTVL.